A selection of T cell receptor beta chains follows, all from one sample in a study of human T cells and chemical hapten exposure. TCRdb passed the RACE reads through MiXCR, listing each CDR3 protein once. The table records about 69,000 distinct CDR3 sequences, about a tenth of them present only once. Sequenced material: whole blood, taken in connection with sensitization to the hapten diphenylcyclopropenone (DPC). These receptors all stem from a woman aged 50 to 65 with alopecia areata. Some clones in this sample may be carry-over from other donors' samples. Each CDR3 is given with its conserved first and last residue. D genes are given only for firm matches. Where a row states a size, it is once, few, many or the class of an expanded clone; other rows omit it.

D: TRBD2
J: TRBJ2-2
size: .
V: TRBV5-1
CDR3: CASKLAGESGELFF
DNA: TGCGCCAGCAAGCTAGCGGGAGAATCCGGGGAGCTGTTTTTT

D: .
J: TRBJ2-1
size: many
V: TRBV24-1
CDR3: CATSDTSLMGENEQFF
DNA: TGTGCCACCAGTGATACGTCTTTAATGGGGGAAAATGAGCAGTTCTTC

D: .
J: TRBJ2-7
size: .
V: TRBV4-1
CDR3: CASSQDLGKQYF
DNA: TGCGCCAGCAGCCAAGATCTTGGCAAGCAGTACTTC

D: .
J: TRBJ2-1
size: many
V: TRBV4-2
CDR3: CASSPRTGAQGEQFF
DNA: TGTGCCAGCAGCCCTAGGACTGGGGCCCAGGGTGAGCAGTTCTTC

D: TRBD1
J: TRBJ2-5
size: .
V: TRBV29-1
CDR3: CSGQGAGETQYF
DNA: TGCAGCGGACAGGGGGCGGGGGAGACCCAGTACTTC

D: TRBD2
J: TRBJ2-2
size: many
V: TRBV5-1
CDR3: CASSLILAGARTGELFF
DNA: TGCGCCAGCAGCTTGATCCTAGCGGGTGCGAGGACCGGGGAGCTGTTTTTT

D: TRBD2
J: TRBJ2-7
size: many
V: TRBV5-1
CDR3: CASSPKRGETYEQYF
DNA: TGCGCCAGCAGCCCTAAACGGGGGGAAACCTACGAGCAGTACTTC

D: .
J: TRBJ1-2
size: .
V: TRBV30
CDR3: CAWSVGVDYGYTF
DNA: TGTGCCTGGAGTGTAGGAGTGGACTATGGCTACACCTTC

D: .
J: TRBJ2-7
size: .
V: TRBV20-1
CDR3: CSARDPLISYEQYF
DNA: TGCAGTGCTAGAGATCCCCTTATCTCCTACGAGCAGTACTTC

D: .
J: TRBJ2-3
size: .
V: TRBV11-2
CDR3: CASSPGVVNTQYF
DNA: TGTGCCAGCAGCCCCGGGGTCGTTAATACGCAGTATTTT

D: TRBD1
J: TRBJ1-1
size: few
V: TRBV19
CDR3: CASSPQGAGTEAFF
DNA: TGTGCCAGTAGTCCACAGGGGGCCGGCACTGAAGCTTTCTTT

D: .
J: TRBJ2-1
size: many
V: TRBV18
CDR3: CASRPQSGAESNEQFF
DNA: TGTGCCAGCCGGCCCCAATCGGGAGCTGAGAGTAATGAGCAGTTCTTC

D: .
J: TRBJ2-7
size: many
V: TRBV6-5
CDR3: CASSYRTGEQYF
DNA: TGTGCCAGCAGTTACCGGACCGGAGAGCAGTACTTC

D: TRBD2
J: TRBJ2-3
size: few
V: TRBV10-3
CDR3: CAISEPLAGAGGTDTQYF
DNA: TGTGCCATCAGTGAGCCACTAGCGGGAGCGGGAGGCACAGATACGCAGTATTTT

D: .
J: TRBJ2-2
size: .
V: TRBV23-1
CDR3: CASSQEETGELFF
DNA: TGCGCCAGCAGTCAAGAGGAGACCGGGGAGCTGTTTTTT

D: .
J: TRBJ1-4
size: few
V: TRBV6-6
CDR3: CAARDNFEKLFF
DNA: TGTGCCGCCCGGGACAACTTTGAAAAACTGTTTTTT

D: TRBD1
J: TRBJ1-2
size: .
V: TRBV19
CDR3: CASSPRRDRIFYGYTF
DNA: TGTGCCAGTAGTCCCCGCCGGGACAGAATTTTCTATGGCTACACCTTC

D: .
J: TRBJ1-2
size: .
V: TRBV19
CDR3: CASSLTRANYGYTF
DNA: TGTGCCAGTAGCCTTACCAGAGCGAACTATGGCTACACCTTC

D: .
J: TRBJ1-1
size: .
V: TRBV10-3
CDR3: CAIKAEHNTEAFF
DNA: TGTGCCATCAAGGCAGAACACAACACTGAAGCTTTCTTT

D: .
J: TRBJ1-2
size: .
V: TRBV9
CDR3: CASSGLFSYGYTF
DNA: TGTGCCAGCAGCGGGCTATTTTCCTATGGCTACACCTTC

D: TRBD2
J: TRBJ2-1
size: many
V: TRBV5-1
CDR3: CASSPAREGNEQFF
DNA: TGCGCCAGCAGCCCCGCCCGGGAGGGGAATGAGCAGTTCTTC

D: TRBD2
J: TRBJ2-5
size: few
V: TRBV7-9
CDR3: CASSSDPGLAGVETQYF
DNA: TGTGCCAGCAGCTCGGATCCGGGACTAGCGGGAGTCGAGACCCAGTACTTC

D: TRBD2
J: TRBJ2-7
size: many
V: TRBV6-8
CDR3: CASSFGLAPTDYEQYF
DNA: TGTGCCAGCAGTTTTGGACTAGCACCAACCGACTACGAGCAGTACTTC

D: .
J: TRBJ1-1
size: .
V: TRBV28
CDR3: CASRGLVGEAFF
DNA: TGTGCCAGCAGGGGACTCGTCGGTGAAGCTTTCTTT

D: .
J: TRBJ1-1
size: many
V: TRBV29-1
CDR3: CSVNSQVPNTEAFF
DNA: TGCAGCGTCAACTCACAGGTCCCGAACACTGAAGCTTTCTTT

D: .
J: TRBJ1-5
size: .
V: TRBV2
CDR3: CASSETGTNQPQHF
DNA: TGTGCCAGCAGTGAAACAGGGACCAATCAGCCCCAGCATTTT

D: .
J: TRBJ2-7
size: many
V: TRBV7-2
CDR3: CASSLGGLSTAREQYF
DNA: TGTGCCAGCAGCTTAGGGGGACTTAGCACGGCTCGGGAGCAGTACTTC

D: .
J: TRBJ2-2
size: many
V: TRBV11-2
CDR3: CASSAAPVGELFF
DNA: TGTGCCAGCAGCGCCGCCCCCGTCGGGGAGCTGTTTTTT

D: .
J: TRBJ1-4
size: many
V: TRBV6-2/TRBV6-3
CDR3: CASSYSTAPNEKLFF
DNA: TGTGCCAGCAGTTACTCGACGGCCCCTAATGAAAAACTGTTTTTT

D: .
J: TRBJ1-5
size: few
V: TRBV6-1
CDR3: CASTLTSNQPQHF
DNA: TGTGCCAGCACCCTGACAAGCAATCAGCCCCAGCATTTT

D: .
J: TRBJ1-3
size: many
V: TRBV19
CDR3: CASSIWGNSGNTIYF
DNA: TGTGCCAGTAGTATTTGGGGGAACTCTGGAAACACCATATATTTT

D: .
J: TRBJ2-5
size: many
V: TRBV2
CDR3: CASSEGGPGETQYF
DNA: TGTGCCAGCAGTGAAGGGGGGCCGGGAGAGACCCAGTACTTC

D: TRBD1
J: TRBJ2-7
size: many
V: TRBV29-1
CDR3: CSVAGQWSSYEQYF
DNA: TGCAGCGTTGCGGGACAGTGGAGCTCCTACGAGCAGTACTTC

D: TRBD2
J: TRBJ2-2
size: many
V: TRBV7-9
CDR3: CASSAPGLAGVRTGELFF
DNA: TGTGCCAGCAGCGCACCGGGACTAGCGGGAGTTCGAACCGGGGAGCTGTTTTTT

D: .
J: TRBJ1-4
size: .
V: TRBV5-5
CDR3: CASSLISQTNEKLFF
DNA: TGTGCCAGCAGCTTGATAAGCCAAACTAATGAAAAACTGTTTTTT

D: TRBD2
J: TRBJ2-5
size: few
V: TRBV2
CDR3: CARAPGLAGEETQYF
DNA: TGTGCCAGGGCGCCGGGACTAGCGGGGGAAGAGACCCAGTACTTC

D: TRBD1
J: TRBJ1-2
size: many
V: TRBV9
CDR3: CASSSSRDRGSYGYTF
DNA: TGTGCCAGCAGCTCTAGTAGGGACAGGGGCTCCTATGGCTACACCTTC

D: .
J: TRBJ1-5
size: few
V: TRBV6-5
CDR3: CASSFGLGQPQHF
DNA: TGTGCCAGCAGTTTCGGTTTGGGACAGCCCCAGCATTTT

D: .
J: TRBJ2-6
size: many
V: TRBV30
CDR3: CAWSPPSGWGSGANVLTF
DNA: TGTGCCTGGAGTCCCCCATCAGGATGGGGATCTGGGGCCAACGTCCTGACTTTC

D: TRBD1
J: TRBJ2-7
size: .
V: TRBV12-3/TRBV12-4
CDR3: CASSLGWDRSYEQYF
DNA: TGTGCCAGCAGTTTAGGGTGGGACAGGTCCTACGAGCAGTACTTC

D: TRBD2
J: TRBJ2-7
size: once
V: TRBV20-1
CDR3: CSFGEAGVPYEQYF
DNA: TGCAGTTTTGGGGAGGCGGGAGTTCCCTACGAGCAGTACTTC

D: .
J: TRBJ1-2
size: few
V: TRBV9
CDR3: CASSPTFSSGGYTF
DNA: TGTGCCAGCAGCCCCACCTTCAGCTCGGGAGGCTACACCTTC

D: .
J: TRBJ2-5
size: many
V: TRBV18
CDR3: CASSPLTLQETQYF
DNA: TGTGCCAGCTCACCTCTCACTCTCCAAGAGACCCAGTACTTC

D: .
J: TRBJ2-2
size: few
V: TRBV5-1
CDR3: CASYREESGELFF
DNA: TGCGCCAGTTACAGGGAGGAGAGCGGGGAGCTGTTTTTT

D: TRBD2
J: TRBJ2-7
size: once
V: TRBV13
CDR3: CASSERTSGTYEQYF
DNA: TGTGCCAGCAGCGAAAGGACTAGCGGCACCTACGAGCAGTACTTC

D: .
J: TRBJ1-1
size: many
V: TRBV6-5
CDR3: CASRPLLGGTEAFF
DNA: TGTGCCAGCAGACCCCTTCTAGGGGGCACTGAAGCTTTCTTT

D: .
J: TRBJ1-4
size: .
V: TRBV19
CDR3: CASSPSGQEEKLFF
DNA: TGTGCCAGTAGTCCTTCCGGGCAGGAGGAAAAACTGTTTTTT

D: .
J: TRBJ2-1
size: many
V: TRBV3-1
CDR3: CASSQLARGEQFF
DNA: TGTGCCAGCAGCCAACTGGCCAGGGGTGAGCAGTTCTTC

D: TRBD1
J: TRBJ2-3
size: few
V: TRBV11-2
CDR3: CASSRDRGWTDTQYF
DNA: TGTGCCAGCAGCCGAGACAGGGGTTGGACAGATACGCAGTATTTT

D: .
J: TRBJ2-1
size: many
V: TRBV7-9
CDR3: CASRLPPYNEQFF
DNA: TGTGCCAGCAGGCTTCCCCCCTACAATGAGCAGTTCTTC

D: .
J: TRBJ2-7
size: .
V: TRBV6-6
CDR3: CASKGASYEQYF
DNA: TGTGCCAGCAAGGGCGCCTCCTACGAGCAGTACTTC

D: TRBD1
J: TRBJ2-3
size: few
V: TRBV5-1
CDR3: CASPVGQSTDTQYF
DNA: TGCGCCAGCCCGGTGGGACAGAGCACAGATACGCAGTATTTT

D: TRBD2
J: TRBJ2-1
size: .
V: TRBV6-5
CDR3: CASRKRGNPSSYNEQFF
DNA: TGTGCCAGCAGGAAGCGGGGCAACCCAAGCTCCTACAATGAGCAGTTCTTC

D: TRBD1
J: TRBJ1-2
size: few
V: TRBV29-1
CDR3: CSVRTGDYGYTF
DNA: TGCAGCGTTCGGACAGGGGACTATGGCTACACCTTC

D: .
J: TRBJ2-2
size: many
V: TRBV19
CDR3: CASAQGSGTGELFF
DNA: TGTGCCAGTGCACAGGGTTCGGGGACCGGGGAGCTGTTTTTT